This TCR beta chain appears in the sequencing data of a study of blood T cells in healthy people across ages. Using a J-beta primer mix together with a sample-barcoded 5' primer, a second PCR was run for roughly 6 to 12 cycles. In TCRdb, the 5' RACE reads were re-called with MiXCR into one record per CDR3 protein. Of hundreds of thousands of distinct CDR3 sequences listed, around 62% were seen once; the top ten hold approximately 30%. CDR1 is MDHEN and CDR2 is SYDVKM in the germline V gene. The CDR3 runs 12 residues. The V end lost 3 bases, the J end lost 11 bases, and 13 bases lay between the germline ends. Study-wide findings and caveats: Considered underestimates were the diversity estimates obtained from one million T cells.

In its sample, this clonotype was seen once. What it binds is unknown. The chain combines TRBV28 with TRBJ2-5; no reliable D call. This receptor was taken from a man under 40 in good health. Material: blood. This CDR3 reads CASSLQESEQYF. For the CDR3, the DNA is TGTGCCAGCAGTTTGCAAGAATCGGAGCAGTACTTC.